Below are 10 T cell receptor beta chains sequenced from a single sample in a study of T cell repertoires in cytomegalovirus infection. TCRdb fed the reads into MiXCR, producing one record per CDR3 protein. Of fewer than 900,000 distinct CDR3 sequences in the sample, 25% to 30% were seen once. These receptors lack a known antigen. Sample: cultured CD8+ T cells from PBMCs, taken from culture after CMV antigen stimulation. Every receptor here comes from a human donor in good health (CMV status not recorded). Some clones in this sample may be carry-over from other donors' samples.

CDR3 coding DNA: TGCAGCGTTGTAGCGGGGGGGCCTAGATACGAGCAGTACGTC. Its translation: CSVVAGGPRYEQYV. V gene TRBV29-1 combines with J gene TRBJ2-7; 11 bases fit TRBD2. V was pared by 4 bases and J by 4 bases, with 6 bases of the junction left unmatched. This CDR3 is built from 14 residues. Germline V gene lookup returns CDR1 SQVTM and CDR2 ANQGSEA.

The CDR3 DNA reads as TGTGCCAGCAGTTACTCGGGTAGCGGGGGGTTCGGGGAGACCCAGTACTTC. Translation: CASSYSGSGGFGETQYF. The chain has TRBV6-5 and TRBJ2-5; 10 bases agree with TRBD2. The CDR3 totals 17 residues. V was pared by 0 bases and J by 5 bases, with 9 bases of the junction left unmatched. Germline V gene sequence: CDR1 MNHEY, CDR2 SVGAGI.

This clonotype has a handful of counts. For the CDR3, the DNA is TGTGCCACCGGGTCTGGGGCCAACGTCCTGACTTTC. Translation gives CATGSGANVLTF. The chain employs TRBV2 and TRBJ2-6; no definite D call. Germline CDR1 and CDR2: SNHLY and FYNNEI. Trimming removed 10 bases at V and 1 base at J, with 5 bases between. CDR3 size: 12 residues.

CDR3 in amino acids: CATSGTGFYTDTQYF. In nucleotides, the CDR3 is TGTGCCACCAGTGGTACCGGGTTTTACACAGATACGCAGTATTTT. The chain has TRBV24-1 and TRBJ2-3; D call uncertain. The CDR3 has 15 amino acids. Trimming removed 5 bases from V and 2 bases from J, with 13 bases in between. Germline V gene lookup returns CDR1 KGHDR and CDR2 SFDVKD.

A note on this clonotype: Possible read error: a much larger clone is one base away. This rearrangement joins TRBV5-6 to TRBJ2-2; 9 bases fit TRBD2. The junction had 21 bases not matched to a gene; V was cut back by 0 bases and J by 6 bases. Germline V CDR1 and CDR2: SGHDT, YYEEEE. This CDR3 spans 21 amino acids. CDR3 in amino acids: CASSLDTPRLADLGWSGELFF. The CDR3 region has the DNA TGTGCCAGCAGCTTGGATACCCCGAGACTAGCGGACTTGGGCTGGTCCGGGGAGCTGTTTTTT.

This clonotype was seen just once. This sequence joins TRBV14 and TRBJ1-3; no clear D gene. V was cut by 4 bases and J by 0 bases, with 22 bases left in between. This CDR3 contains 19 residues. In germline, CDR1 is SGHDN, CDR2 FVKESK. The CDR3 sequence is CASSPGSTVGLSSGNTIYF. CDR3 coding DNA: TGTGCCAGCAGCCCCGGGTCAACCGTAGGCCTTAGCTCTGGAAACACCATATATTTT.

CDR3 amino acids: CASSPYLDSRIYGYTF. In nucleotides, the CDR3 is TGTGCCAGCAGTCCCTACTTGGACAGCCGTATCTATGGCTACACCTTC. The chain uses TRBV6-5 and TRBJ1-2, with D maybe TRBD1 (6 bases). This CDR3 comprises 16 residues. The germline V gene encodes CDR1 MNHEY and CDR2 SVGAGI. V shed 5 bases and J shed 4 bases, with 20 bases lying between them.

This clonotype showed up just a few times. J is TRBJ1-6 and V is TRBV23-1; maybe TRBD1 (5 bases). TRBV23-1 is an open reading frame whose function is uncertain. V was cut by 11 bases and J by 0 bases, with 23 bases left in between. This CDR3 region has 18 residues. The CDR3 is CAPMRGPPTDSYNSPLHF. As DNA, the CDR3 is TGCGCCCCAATGAGGGGCCCCCCAACAGACTCCTATAATTCACCCCTCCACTTT.

V usage is TRBV7-9 and J usage is TRBJ2-5; D is uncertain. V shed 0 bases and J shed 2 bases, with 10 bases lying between them. Germline V gene data show CDR1 as SEHNR and CDR2 as FQNEAQ (reference sequence). The CDR3 runs 15 residues. The CDR3 loop is CASSLAGRIQETQYF. The CDR3 DNA follows: TGTGCCAGCAGCTTAGCTGGACGTATACAAGAGACCCAGTACTTC.

This clonotype was counted at least ten times. The CDR3: CASSDGTNVYGYTF. The CDR3, as DNA: TGTGCCAGCAGTGACGGGACAAACGTCTATGGCTACACCTTC. The genes are TRBV2 and TRBJ1-2; TRBD1 might be the D (6 bases). V was pared by 3 bases and J by 4 bases, with 12 bases between. Germline V gene lookup returns CDR1 SNHLY and CDR2 FYNNEI. CDR3 length: 14 amino acids. Using reference TRBV2 and TRBJ1-2 for the parts outside the CDR3, the full variable domain is EPEVTQTPSHQVTQMGQEVILRCVPISNHLYFYWYRQILGQKVEFLVSFYNNEISEKSEIFDDQFSVERPDGSNFTLKIRSTKLEDSAMYFCASSDGTNVYGYTFGSGTRLTVV.